Below, 5 T cell receptor beta chains from the same sample are listed, as sequenced in a study of blood T cell repertoires in COVID-19. Some clones are missing from TCRdb's copy, which holds only in-frame ones; the method was immunoSEQ multiplex PCR. The table lists under 300,000 clones, nearly 90% of them singletons. The sequenced sample consisted of peripheral blood. The receptors were sampled from a woman aged 40 to 50 who had recovered from COVID-19.

The J gene is TRBJ2-5, the V gene TRBV11-2; TRBD2 aligns across 13 bases. Germline V CDR1 and CDR2: SGHAT, FQNNGV. The CDR3 totals 15 residues. Germline trimming cut 6 bases from V and 3 bases from J; bases unmatched to any gene: 4. CDR3 residues: CASSTSGRAEETQYF. The CDR3 DNA reads as TGTGCCAGCAGTACTAGCGGGAGGGCCGAAGAGACCCAGTACTTC.

The chain is built from TRBV18 and TRBJ2-5; 8 bases are a match to TRBD2. This CDR3 comprises 18 residues. V dropped 2 bases and J dropped 5; count of bases not matched to a gene: 16. CDR1 is KGHSH and CDR2 is LQKENI in the germline V gene. CDR3 DNA sequence: TGTGCCAGCTCACCATCGGGACTAGATGTCGGGTTTATGGAGACCCAGTACTTC. It translates to CASSPSGLDVGFMETQYF.

The chain combines TRBV18 with TRBJ2-3; D call uncertain. This CDR3 comprises 14 residues. Trimming took 1 base from V and 1 from J, leaving 6 bases between them. CDR1 and CDR2 (germline): KGHSH, LQKENI. CDR3 sequence: CASSPLEGTDTQYF. The CDR3 coding sequence is TGTGCCAGCTCACCACTCGAGGGCACAGATACGCAGTATTTT.

This chain connects TRBV28 to TRBJ2-2; TRBD2 is a possible D gene (5 bases). The germline CDR1 and CDR2 sequences are MDHEN and SYDVKM. Trimming shortened V by 6 bases and J by 4 bases, and 12 bases separated the two germline ends. The CDR3 loop spans 14 amino acids. CDR3 sequence reads: CASRRVPSTGELFF. The DNA of the CDR3 is TGTGCCAGCAGGCGGGTGCCGAGCACCGGGGAGCTGTTTTTT. Full variable domain (rest looked up from reference TRBV28 and TRBJ2-2): DVKVTQSSRYLVKRTGEKVFLECVQDMDHENMFWYRQDPGLGLRLIYFSYDVKMKEKGDIPEGYSVSREKKERFSLILESASTNQTSMYLCASRRVPSTGELFFGEGSRLTVL.

The rearrangement joins TRBV6-6 to TRBJ2-7; maybe TRBD1 (5 bases). Trimming took off 9 bases at V and 3 bases at J, with 18 bases between the two ends. The CDR3 runs to 14 residues. Germline V CDR1 and CDR2: MNHNY, SVGAGI (reference sequence). The CDR3 DNA reads as TGTGCCAGTAAAGGGGTGGGGTCGATCTACGAGCAGTACTTC. Protein sequence: CASKGVGSIYEQYF.